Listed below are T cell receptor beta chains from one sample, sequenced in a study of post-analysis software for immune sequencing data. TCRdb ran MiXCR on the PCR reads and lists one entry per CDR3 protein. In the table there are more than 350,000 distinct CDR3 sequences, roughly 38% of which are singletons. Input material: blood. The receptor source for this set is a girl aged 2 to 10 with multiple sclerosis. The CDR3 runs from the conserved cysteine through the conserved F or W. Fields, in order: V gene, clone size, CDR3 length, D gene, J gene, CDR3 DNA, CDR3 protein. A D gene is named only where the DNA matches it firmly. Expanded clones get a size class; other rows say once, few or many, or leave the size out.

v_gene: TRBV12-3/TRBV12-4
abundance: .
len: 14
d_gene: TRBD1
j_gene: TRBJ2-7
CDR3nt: TGTGCCAGCAGTTCGCCGGGACAGGACTACGAGCAGTACTTC
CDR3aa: CASSSPGQDYEQYF

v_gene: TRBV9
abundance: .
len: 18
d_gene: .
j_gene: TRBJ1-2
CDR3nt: TGTGCCAGCAGCGGTGGACACATCCTCCGAGAAACTAACTATGGCTACACCTTC
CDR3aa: CASSGGHILRETNYGYTF

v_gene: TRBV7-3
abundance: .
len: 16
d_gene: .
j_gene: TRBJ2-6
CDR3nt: TGTGCCAGCAGTTACCGCACCCTCTCTGGGGCCAACGTCCTGACTTTC
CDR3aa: CASSYRTLSGANVLTF

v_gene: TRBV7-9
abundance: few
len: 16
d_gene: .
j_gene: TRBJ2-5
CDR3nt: TGTGCCAGCAGCACCCCTAGACAGGCCCTCCAAGAGACCCAGTACTTC
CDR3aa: CASSTPRQALQETQYF

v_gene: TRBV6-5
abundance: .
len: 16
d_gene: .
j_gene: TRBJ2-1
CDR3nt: TGTGCCAGCAGTTATGCCTCCCGGGGCTCCTACAATGAGCAGTTCTTC
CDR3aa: CASSYASRGSYNEQFF

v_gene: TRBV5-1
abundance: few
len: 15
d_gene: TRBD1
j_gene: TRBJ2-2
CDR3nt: TGCGCCAGCAGCCCTGGGACAGGGGGAGCCGGGGAGCTGTTTTTT
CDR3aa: CASSPGTGGAGELFF

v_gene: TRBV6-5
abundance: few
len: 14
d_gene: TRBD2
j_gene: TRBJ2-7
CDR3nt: TGTGCCAGCAGCCAGCTAGCGGGGGGCTACGAGCAGTACTTC
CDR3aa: CASSQLAGGYEQYF

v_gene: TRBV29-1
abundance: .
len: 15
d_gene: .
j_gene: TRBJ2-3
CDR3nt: TGCAGCGTTTGGGATGATCGAATTAGCACAGATACGCAGTATTTT
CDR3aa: CSVWDDRISTDTQYF

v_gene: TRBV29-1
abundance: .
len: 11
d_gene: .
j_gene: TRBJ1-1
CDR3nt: TGCAGCGCAGGACACCGCACTGAAGCTTTCTTT
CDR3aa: CSAGHRTEAFF

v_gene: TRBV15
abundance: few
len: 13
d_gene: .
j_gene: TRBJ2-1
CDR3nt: TGTGCCACCGGGCTCGTCAGGTACAATGAGCAGTTCTTC
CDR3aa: CATGLVRYNEQFF

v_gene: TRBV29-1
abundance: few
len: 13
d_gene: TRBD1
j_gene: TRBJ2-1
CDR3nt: TGCAGCGCCGGGACAGGGCAGGAGTACGAGCAGTTCTTT
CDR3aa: CSAGTGQEYEQFF

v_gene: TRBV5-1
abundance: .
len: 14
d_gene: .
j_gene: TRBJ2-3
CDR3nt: TGCGCCAGCAGCTTGTATGGTTTCACAGATACGCAGTATTTT
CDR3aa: CASSLYGFTDTQYF

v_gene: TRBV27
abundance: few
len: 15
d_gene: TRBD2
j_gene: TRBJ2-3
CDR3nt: TGTGCCAGCAGGACTGGGACTAGCGGGAGTTATACGCAGTATTTT
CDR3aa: CASRTGTSGSYTQYF

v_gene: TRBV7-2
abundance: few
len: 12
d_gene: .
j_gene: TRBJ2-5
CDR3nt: TGTGCCAGCAGTTTTTCCCGAGAGACCCAGTACTTC
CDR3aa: CASSFSRETQYF

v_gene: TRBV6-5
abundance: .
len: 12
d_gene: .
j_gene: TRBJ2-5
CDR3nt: TGTGCCACCACGAAGGCTGGAGAGACCCAGTACTTC
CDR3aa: CATTKAGETQYF

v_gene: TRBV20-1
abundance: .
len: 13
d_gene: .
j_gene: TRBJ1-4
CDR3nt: TGCAGTGCTAGAAGACAGTTTAATGAAAAACTGTTTTTT
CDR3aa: CSARRQFNEKLFF

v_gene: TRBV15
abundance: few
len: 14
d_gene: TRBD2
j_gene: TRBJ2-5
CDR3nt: TGTGCCACCAGCATTAGCGGGGGACAAGAGACCCAGTACTTC
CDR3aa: CATSISGGQETQYF

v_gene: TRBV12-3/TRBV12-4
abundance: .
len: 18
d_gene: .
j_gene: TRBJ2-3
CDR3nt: TGTGCCAGCAGTTCTTGGGGCATGAAGGCGGTAAGCGCAGATACGCAGTATTTT
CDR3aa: CASSSWGMKAVSADTQYF

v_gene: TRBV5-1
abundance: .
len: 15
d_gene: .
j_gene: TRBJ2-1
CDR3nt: TGCGCCAGCAGCTTAGGTCCGGGGGGCCCGAATGAGCAGTTCTTC
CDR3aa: CASSLGPGGPNEQFF

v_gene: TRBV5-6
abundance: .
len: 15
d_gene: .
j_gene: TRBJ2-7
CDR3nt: TGTGCCAGCAGCTTCATGGGGATCCGTGGCTACGAGCAGTACTTC
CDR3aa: CASSFMGIRGYEQYF

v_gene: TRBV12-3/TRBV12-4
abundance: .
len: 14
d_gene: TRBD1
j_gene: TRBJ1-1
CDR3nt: TGTGCCAGCAGAAGGACAGGAAAGAACACTGAAGCTTTCTTT
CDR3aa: CASRRTGKNTEAFF

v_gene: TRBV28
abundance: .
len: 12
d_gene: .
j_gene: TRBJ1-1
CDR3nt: TGTGCCAGCAGCTCGCCGGCTCGGGAAGCTTTCTTT
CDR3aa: CASSSPAREAFF

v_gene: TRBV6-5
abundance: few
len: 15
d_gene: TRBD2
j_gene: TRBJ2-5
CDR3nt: TGTGCCAGCAGTTACATCCTAGCGGGACGGGAGACCCAGTACTTC
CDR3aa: CASSYILAGRETQYF

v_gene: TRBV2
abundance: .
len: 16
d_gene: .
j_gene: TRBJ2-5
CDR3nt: TGTGCCAGCAGTGTAAAACCCAACACGTACCAAGAGACCCAGTACTTC
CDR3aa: CASSVKPNTYQETQYF

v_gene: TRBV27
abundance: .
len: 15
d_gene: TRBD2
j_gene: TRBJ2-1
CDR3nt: TGTGCCAGCAAGAGTGGCGGGGGGGCACGGAATGAGCAGTTCTTC
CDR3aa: CASKSGGGARNEQFF

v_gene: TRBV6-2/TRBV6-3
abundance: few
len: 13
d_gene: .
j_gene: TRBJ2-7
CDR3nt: TGTGCCAGCAGGTCCACTAGCAGGTACGAGCAGTACTTC
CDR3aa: CASRSTSRYEQYF

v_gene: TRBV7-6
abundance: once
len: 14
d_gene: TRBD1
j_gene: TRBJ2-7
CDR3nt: TGTGCCAGCAGCCCTGGGACAGCCCCCTACGAGCAGTACTTC
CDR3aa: CASSPGTAPYEQYF

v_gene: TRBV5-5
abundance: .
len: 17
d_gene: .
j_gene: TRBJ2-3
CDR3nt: TGTGCCAGCAGCTTGGCGCTTACAGGTCGGGATACGGATACGCAGTATTTT
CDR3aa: CASSLALTGRDTDTQYF

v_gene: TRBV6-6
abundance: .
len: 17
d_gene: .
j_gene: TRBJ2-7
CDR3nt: TGTGCCAGCAGTTACTACGGGTACCAGAAAAGCTCCTACGAGCAGTACTTC
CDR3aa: CASSYYGYQKSSYEQYF

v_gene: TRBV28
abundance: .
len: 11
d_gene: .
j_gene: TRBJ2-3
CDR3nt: TGTGCCAGCAGTTCGGCCGGTACGCAGTATTTT
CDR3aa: CASSSAGTQYF

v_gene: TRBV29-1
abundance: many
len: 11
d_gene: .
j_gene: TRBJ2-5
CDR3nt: TGCAGCGTTCTGGACAAAGAGACCCAGTACTTC
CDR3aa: CSVLDKETQYF

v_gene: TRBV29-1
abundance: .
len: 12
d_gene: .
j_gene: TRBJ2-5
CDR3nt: TGCAGCGTTTCCGGAGGGAGGGAGACCCAGTACTTC
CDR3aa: CSVSGGRETQYF

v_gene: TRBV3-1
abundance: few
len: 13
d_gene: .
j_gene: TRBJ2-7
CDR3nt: TGTGCCAGCAGCCAGTGGCGCCAGTACGAGCAGTACTTC
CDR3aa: CASSQWRQYEQYF

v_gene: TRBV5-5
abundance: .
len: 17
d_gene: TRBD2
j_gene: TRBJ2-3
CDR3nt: TGTGCCAGCAGCCGTGGACTAGCGGGAGGGTGGGCAGATACGCAGTATTTT
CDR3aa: CASSRGLAGGWADTQYF

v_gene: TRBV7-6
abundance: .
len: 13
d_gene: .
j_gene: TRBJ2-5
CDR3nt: TGTGCCAGCAGCTCAGACTACCGCGGGACCCAGTACTTC
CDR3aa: CASSSDYRGTQYF

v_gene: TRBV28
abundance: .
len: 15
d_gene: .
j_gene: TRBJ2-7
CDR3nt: TGTGCCAGCAGTCCCTCTTTTGGTGGTTCCTACGAGCAGTACTTC
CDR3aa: CASSPSFGGSYEQYF

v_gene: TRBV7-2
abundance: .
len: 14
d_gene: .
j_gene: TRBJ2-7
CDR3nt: TGTGCCAGCACCCTCGACGGACTTCTCTACGAGCAGTACTTC
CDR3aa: CASTLDGLLYEQYF

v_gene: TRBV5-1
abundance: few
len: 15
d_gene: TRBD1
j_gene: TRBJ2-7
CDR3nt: TGCGCCAGCAGCTGGCCGGGACAGGGAAGCTACGAGCAGTACTTC
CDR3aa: CASSWPGQGSYEQYF

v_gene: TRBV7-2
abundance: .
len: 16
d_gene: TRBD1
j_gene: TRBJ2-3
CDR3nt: TGTGCCAGCAGCCGGGGACAGAGCTATAGCACAGATACGCAGTATTTT
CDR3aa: CASSRGQSYSTDTQYF

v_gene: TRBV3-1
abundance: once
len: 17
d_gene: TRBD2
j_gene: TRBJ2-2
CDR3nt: TGTGCCAGCAGCCTGAAACGGACTAGCGGGGACACCGGGGAGCTGTTTTTT
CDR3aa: CASSLKRTSGDTGELFF

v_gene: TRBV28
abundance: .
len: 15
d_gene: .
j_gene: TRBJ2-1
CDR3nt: TGTGCCAGCAGTTTAATCGGGGCAGCCGACAATGAGCAGTTCTTC
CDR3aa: CASSLIGAADNEQFF

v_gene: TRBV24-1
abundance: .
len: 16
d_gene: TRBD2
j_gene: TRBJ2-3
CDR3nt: TGTGCCACCAGTGATATGCGGGGGGGCCCGACAGATACGCAGTATTTT
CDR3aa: CATSDMRGGPTDTQYF

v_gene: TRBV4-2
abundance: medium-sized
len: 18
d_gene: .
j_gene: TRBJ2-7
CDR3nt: TGTGCCAGCAGCATGTACCCCATCGGCGGGGAAAGAGCTACCGAGCAGTACTTC
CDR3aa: CASSMYPIGGERATEQYF

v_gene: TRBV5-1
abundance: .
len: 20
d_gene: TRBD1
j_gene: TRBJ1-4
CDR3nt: TGCGCCAGCAGCTTGGGGTTATCCGGGACAGGGGACGTCGAGAATGAAAAACTGTTTTTT
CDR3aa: CASSLGLSGTGDVENEKLFF